This section outlines one T cell receptor (beta chain) sequence together with its context. The target antigen is unknown. Individual cDNA molecules received unique molecular identifiers in the library. Study processing details: Sample-level TCR yields exhibited a median of about 96,000, with a range of about 20,000 to 690,600. TCRdb used MiXCR to reprocess the RACE reads, holding one entry per CDR3 protein. The V and J calls and clone size come from TCRdb's table, not from the authors' own analysis. The sample carries more than 70,000 distinct CDR3 sequences, around 8.8% recorded once. As to time point: healthy volunteer bleed at 2 weeks. Unseparated into fractions, whole blood served as the source from which total RNA was extracted. This entry belongs to a study of human T cells and chemical hapten exposure. As for the study in general: Per-sample TCR yield variation was attributed mainly to small pooled library volume differences.

Points from the study as a whole: TCRs at high frequency, those above 1 in 1000, did not change with DPC sensitization.

The CDR3 is 12 residues long. The V gene lost 6 bases and the J gene lost 4 bases, with 8 bases spanning the gap. Germline V gives CDR1 MNHEY, CDR2 SVGAGI. Sequencing used whole blood. This chain links TRBV6-5 with TRBJ2-3; tentative D call: TRBD1 (6 bases). This TCR derives from a female donor in good health. Some clones in this sample may be carry-over from other donors' samples. The CDR3 DNA is TGTGCCAGCAGCAGGGGTTCAGATACGCAGTATTTT. It translates to CASSRGSDTQYF.